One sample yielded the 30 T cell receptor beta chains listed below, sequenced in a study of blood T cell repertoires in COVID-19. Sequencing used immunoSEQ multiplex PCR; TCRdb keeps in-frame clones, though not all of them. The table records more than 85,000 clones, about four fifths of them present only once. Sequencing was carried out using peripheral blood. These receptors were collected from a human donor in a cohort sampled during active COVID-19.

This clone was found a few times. Here the CDR3 reads CASRNRDRGLLSYGYTF. The DNA for the CDR3 is TGCGCCAGCAGAAACCGGGACAGGGGGCTCCTCAGCTATGGCTACACCTTC. This chain links TRBV5-1 with TRBJ1-2, with TRBD1 matching 12 bases. The CDR3 has 17 amino acids. Trimming at V came to 5 bases and at J to 4 bases, leaving 12 bases not matched to a gene. Germline V gene sequence: CDR1 SGHRS, CDR2 YFSETQ.

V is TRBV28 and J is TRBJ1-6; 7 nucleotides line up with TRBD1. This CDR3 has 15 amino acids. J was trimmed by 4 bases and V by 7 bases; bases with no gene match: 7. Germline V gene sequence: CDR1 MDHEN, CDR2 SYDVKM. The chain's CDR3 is CASTDEGQYNSPLHF. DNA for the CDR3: TGTGCCAGCACCGATGAGGGACAGTATAATTCACCCCTCCACTTT.

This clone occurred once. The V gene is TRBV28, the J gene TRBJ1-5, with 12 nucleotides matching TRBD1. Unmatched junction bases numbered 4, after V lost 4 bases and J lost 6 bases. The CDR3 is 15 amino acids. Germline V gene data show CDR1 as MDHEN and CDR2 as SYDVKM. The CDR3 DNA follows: TGTGCCAGCAGTTCGGGGACAGGGGGCGGTCAGCCCCAGCATTTT. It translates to CASSSGTGGGQPQHF.

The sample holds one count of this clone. The CDR3 sequence is CASSLTRTSYNEQFF. CDR3 DNA sequence: TGCGCCAGCAGCTTGACGAGAACGTCCTACAATGAGCAGTTCTTC. The genes are TRBV5-1 and TRBJ2-1, with D unclear. Trimming removed 1 base from V and 1 base from J, with 9 bases in between. This CDR3 has 15 amino acids. The germline V gene encodes CDR1 SGHRS and CDR2 YFSETQ.

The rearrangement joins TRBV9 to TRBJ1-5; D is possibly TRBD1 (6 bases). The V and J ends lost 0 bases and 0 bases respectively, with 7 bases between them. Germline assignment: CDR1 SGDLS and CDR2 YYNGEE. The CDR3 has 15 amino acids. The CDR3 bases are TGTGCCAGCAGCGTAGTAGGGGGTAGCAATCAGCCCCAGCATTTT. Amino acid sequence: CASSVVGGSNQPQHF.

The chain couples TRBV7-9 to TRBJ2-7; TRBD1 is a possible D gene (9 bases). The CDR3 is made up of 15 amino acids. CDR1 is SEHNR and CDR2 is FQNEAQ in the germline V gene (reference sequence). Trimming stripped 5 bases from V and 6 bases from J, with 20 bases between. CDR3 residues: CASSLPGTGTSEQYF. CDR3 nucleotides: TGTGCCAGCAGCCTTCCCGGGACAGGGACTAGCGAGCAGTACTTC.

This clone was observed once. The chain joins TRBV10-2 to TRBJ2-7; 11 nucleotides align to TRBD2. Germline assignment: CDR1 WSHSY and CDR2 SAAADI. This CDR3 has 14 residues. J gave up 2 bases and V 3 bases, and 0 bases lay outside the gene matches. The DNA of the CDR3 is TGCGCCAGCAGTGAACTAGCGGGAGCCTACGAGCAGTACTTC. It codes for CASSELAGAYEQYF.

The DNA of the CDR3 is TGTGCCAGCAGCCAGCGGGTTTGGACAGCGAACACTGAAGCTTTCTTT. As protein: CASSQRVWTANTEAFF. The rearrangement links TRBV3-1 (or the pseudogene TRBV3-2) to TRBJ1-1, with TRBD1 as a possible D gene (6 bases). CDR1 is LGHDT, CDR2 YNNKEL, per germline (reference sequence). Trimming shortened V by 3 bases and J by 1 base, and 15 bases separated the two germline ends. The CDR3 sequence is 16 residues long.

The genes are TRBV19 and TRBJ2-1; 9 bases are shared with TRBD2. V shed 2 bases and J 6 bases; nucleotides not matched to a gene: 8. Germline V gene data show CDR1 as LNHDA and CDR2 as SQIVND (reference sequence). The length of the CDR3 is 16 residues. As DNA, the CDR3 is TGTGCCAGTAGTATATGGGGCGGGAGGGCCTCCAATGAGCAGTTCTTC. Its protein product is CASSIWGGRASNEQFF.

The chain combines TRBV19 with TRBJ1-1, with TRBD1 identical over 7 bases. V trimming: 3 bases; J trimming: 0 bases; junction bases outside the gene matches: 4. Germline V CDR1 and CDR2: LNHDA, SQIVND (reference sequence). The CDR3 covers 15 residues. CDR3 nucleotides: TGTGCCAGTAGTATCTTGGGACAGCTGAACACTGAAGCTTTCTTT. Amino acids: CASSILGQLNTEAFF.

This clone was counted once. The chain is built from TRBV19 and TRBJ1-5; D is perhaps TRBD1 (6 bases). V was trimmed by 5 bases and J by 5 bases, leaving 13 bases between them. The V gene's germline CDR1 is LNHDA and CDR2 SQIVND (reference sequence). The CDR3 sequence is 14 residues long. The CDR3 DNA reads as TGTGCCAGTAGTCGCCGCGAGGGGGATCAGCCCCAGCATTTT. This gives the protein CASSRREGDQPQHF.

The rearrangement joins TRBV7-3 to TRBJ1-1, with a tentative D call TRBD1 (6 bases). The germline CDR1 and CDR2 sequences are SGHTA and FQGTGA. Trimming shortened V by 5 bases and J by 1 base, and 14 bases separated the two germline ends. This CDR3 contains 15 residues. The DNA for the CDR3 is TGTGCCAGCAGCCTCGACGCGGGGGCGAACACTGAAGCTTTCTTT. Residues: CASSLDAGANTEAFF.

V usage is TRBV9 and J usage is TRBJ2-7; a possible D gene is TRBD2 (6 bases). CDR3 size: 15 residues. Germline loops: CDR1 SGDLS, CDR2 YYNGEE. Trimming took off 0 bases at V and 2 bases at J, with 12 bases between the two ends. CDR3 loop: CASSVGSGPTYEQYF. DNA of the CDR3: TGTGCCAGCAGCGTAGGTAGCGGTCCTACCTACGAGCAGTACTTC. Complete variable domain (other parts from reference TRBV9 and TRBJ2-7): DSGVTQTPKHLITATGQRVTLRCSPRSGDLSVYWYQQSLDQGLQFLIQYYNGEERAKGNILERFSAQQFPDLHSELNLSSLELGDSALYFCASSVGSGPTYEQYFGPGTRLTVT.

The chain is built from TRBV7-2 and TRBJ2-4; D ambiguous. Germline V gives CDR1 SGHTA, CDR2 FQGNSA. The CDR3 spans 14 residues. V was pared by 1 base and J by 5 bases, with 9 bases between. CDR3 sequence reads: CASSLVGLENIQYF. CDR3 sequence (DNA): TGTGCCAGCAGCTTAGTTGGTCTAGAAAACATTCAGTACTTC.

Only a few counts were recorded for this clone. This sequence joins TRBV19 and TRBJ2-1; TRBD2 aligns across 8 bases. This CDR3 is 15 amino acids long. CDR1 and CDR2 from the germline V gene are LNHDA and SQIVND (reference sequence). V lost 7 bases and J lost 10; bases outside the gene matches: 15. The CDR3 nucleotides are TGTGCCAGTACGACCGACCCGGGAGGGCAAGGAGAGCAGTTCTTC. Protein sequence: CASTTDPGGQGEQFF.

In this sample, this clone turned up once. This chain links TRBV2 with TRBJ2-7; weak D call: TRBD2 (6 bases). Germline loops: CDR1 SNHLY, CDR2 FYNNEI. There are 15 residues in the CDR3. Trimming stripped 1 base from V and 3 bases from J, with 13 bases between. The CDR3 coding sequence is TGTGCCAGCAGTGAAGGCGGGGTTTTGGACTACGAGCAGTACTTC. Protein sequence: CASSEGGVLDYEQYF.

Written as DNA, the CDR3 is TGTGCCAGCAGTGAGACCCGGGTCGAGCAGTACTTC. This sequence encodes CASSETRVEQYF. The V gene is TRBV2, the J gene TRBJ2-7, with no clear D. This CDR3 region has 12 residues. With 3 bases removed from V and 6 bases from J, the gap between germline ends came to 9 bases. Germline lookup yields CDR1 SNHLY and CDR2 FYNNEI.

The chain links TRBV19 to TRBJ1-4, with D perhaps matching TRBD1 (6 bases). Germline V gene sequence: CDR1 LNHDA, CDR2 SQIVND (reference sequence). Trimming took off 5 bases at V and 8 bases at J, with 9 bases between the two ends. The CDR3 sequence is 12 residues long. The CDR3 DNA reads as TGTGCCAGTAGTTTCGGACAGGAAAAACTGTTTTTT. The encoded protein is CASSFGQEKLFF.

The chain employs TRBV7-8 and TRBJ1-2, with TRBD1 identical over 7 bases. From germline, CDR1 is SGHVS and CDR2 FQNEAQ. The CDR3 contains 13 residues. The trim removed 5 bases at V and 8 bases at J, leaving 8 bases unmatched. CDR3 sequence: CASSPERGRGYTF. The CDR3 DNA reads TGTGCCAGCAGCCCAGAGAGGGGGCGAGGCTACACCTTC.

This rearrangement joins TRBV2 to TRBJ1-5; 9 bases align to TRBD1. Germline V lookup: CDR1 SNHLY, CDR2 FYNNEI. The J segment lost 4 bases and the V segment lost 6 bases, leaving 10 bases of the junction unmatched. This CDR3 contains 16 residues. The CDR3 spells CASREQGAAGNQPQHF. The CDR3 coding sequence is TGTGCCAGCAGGGAACAGGGGGCCGCTGGGAATCAGCCCCAGCATTTT.

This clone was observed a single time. The CDR3: CASSVTGLGGQPQHF. CDR3 DNA: TGTGCCAGTAGTGTAACAGGGCTGGGAGGGCAGCCCCAGCATTTT. V is TRBV19 and J is TRBJ1-5, with a possible D match to TRBD1 (6 bases). V was cut by 5 bases and J by 7 bases, with 18 bases left in between. Germline CDR1 is LNHDA and CDR2 is SQIVND (reference sequence). This CDR3 has 15 amino acids.

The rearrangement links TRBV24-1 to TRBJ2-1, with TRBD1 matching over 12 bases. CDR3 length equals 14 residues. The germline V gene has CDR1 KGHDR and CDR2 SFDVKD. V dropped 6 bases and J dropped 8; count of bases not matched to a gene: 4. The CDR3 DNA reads TGTGCCACCAGTCCGGGACAGGGGGCATATGAGCAGTTCTTC. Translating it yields CATSPGQGAYEQFF.

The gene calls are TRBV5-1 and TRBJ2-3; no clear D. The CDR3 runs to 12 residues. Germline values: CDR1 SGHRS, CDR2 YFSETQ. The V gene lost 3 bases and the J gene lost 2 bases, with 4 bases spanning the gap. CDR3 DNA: TGCGCCAGCAGCTCCTCCACAGATACGCAGTATTTT. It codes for CASSSSTDTQYF.

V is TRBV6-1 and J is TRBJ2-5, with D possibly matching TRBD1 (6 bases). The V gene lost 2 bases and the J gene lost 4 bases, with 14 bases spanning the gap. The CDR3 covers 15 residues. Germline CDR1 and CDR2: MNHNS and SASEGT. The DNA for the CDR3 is TGTGCCAGCAGTGAATTCGGCAGGGGACCAGAGACCCAGTACTTC. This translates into CASSEFGRGPETQYF.

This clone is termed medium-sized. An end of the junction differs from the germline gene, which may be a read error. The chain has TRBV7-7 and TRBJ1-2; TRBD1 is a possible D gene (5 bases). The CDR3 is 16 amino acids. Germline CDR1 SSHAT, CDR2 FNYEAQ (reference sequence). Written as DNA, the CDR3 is TGTGCTAGCAGCTTAGGGCGTGCGGGGCCGTCGAATGGCTACACCTTC. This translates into CASSLGRAGPSNGYTF. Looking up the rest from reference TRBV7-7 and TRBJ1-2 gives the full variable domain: GAGVSQSPRYKVTKRGQDVTLRCDPISSHATLYWYQQALGQGPEFLTYFNYEAQPDKSGLPSDRFSAERPEGSISTLTIQRTEQRDSAMYRCASSLGRAGPSNGYTFGSGTRLTVV.

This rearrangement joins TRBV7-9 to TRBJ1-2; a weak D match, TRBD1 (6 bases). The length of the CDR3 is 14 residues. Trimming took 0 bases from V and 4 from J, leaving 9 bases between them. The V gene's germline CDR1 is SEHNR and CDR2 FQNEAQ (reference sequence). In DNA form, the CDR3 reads TGTGCCAGCAGCTTAGCGGGACAAGTCTATGGCTACACCTTC. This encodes CASSLAGQVYGYTF.

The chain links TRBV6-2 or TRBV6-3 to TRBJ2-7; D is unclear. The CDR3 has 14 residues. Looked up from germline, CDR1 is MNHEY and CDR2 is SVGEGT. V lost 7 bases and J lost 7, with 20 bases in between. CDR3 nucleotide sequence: TGTGCCAGCATCCCAAACACATCTCCAACAGAGCAGTACTTC. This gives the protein CASIPNTSPTEQYF.

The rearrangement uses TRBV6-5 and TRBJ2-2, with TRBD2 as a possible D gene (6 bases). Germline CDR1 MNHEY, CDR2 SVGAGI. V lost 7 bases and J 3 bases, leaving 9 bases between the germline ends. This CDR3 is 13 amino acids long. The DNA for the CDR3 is TGTGCCAGCAATACGGGAGACACCGGGGAGCTGTTTTTT. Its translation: CASNTGDTGELFF.

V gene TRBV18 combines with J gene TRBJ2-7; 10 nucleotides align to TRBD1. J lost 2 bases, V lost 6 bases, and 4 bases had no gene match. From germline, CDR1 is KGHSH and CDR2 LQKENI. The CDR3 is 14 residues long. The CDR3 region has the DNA TGTGCCAGCTCTGGGACAGGGGACCCCTACGAGCAGTACTTC. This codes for CASSGTGDPYEQYF. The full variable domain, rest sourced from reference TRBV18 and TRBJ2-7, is NAGVMQNPRHLVRRRGQEARLRCSPMKGHSHVYWYRQLPEEGLKFMVYLQKENIIDESGMPKERFSAEFPKEGPSILRIQQVVRGDSAAYFCASSGTGDPYEQYFGPGTRLTVT.

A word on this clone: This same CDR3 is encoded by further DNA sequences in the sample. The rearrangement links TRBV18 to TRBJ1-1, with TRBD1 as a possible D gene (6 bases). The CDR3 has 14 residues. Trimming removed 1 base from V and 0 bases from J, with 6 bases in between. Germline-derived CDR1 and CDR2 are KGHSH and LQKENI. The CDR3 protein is CASSPQGVNTEAFF. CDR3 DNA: TGTGCCAGCTCACCACAGGGGGTGAACACTGAAGCTTTCTTT.